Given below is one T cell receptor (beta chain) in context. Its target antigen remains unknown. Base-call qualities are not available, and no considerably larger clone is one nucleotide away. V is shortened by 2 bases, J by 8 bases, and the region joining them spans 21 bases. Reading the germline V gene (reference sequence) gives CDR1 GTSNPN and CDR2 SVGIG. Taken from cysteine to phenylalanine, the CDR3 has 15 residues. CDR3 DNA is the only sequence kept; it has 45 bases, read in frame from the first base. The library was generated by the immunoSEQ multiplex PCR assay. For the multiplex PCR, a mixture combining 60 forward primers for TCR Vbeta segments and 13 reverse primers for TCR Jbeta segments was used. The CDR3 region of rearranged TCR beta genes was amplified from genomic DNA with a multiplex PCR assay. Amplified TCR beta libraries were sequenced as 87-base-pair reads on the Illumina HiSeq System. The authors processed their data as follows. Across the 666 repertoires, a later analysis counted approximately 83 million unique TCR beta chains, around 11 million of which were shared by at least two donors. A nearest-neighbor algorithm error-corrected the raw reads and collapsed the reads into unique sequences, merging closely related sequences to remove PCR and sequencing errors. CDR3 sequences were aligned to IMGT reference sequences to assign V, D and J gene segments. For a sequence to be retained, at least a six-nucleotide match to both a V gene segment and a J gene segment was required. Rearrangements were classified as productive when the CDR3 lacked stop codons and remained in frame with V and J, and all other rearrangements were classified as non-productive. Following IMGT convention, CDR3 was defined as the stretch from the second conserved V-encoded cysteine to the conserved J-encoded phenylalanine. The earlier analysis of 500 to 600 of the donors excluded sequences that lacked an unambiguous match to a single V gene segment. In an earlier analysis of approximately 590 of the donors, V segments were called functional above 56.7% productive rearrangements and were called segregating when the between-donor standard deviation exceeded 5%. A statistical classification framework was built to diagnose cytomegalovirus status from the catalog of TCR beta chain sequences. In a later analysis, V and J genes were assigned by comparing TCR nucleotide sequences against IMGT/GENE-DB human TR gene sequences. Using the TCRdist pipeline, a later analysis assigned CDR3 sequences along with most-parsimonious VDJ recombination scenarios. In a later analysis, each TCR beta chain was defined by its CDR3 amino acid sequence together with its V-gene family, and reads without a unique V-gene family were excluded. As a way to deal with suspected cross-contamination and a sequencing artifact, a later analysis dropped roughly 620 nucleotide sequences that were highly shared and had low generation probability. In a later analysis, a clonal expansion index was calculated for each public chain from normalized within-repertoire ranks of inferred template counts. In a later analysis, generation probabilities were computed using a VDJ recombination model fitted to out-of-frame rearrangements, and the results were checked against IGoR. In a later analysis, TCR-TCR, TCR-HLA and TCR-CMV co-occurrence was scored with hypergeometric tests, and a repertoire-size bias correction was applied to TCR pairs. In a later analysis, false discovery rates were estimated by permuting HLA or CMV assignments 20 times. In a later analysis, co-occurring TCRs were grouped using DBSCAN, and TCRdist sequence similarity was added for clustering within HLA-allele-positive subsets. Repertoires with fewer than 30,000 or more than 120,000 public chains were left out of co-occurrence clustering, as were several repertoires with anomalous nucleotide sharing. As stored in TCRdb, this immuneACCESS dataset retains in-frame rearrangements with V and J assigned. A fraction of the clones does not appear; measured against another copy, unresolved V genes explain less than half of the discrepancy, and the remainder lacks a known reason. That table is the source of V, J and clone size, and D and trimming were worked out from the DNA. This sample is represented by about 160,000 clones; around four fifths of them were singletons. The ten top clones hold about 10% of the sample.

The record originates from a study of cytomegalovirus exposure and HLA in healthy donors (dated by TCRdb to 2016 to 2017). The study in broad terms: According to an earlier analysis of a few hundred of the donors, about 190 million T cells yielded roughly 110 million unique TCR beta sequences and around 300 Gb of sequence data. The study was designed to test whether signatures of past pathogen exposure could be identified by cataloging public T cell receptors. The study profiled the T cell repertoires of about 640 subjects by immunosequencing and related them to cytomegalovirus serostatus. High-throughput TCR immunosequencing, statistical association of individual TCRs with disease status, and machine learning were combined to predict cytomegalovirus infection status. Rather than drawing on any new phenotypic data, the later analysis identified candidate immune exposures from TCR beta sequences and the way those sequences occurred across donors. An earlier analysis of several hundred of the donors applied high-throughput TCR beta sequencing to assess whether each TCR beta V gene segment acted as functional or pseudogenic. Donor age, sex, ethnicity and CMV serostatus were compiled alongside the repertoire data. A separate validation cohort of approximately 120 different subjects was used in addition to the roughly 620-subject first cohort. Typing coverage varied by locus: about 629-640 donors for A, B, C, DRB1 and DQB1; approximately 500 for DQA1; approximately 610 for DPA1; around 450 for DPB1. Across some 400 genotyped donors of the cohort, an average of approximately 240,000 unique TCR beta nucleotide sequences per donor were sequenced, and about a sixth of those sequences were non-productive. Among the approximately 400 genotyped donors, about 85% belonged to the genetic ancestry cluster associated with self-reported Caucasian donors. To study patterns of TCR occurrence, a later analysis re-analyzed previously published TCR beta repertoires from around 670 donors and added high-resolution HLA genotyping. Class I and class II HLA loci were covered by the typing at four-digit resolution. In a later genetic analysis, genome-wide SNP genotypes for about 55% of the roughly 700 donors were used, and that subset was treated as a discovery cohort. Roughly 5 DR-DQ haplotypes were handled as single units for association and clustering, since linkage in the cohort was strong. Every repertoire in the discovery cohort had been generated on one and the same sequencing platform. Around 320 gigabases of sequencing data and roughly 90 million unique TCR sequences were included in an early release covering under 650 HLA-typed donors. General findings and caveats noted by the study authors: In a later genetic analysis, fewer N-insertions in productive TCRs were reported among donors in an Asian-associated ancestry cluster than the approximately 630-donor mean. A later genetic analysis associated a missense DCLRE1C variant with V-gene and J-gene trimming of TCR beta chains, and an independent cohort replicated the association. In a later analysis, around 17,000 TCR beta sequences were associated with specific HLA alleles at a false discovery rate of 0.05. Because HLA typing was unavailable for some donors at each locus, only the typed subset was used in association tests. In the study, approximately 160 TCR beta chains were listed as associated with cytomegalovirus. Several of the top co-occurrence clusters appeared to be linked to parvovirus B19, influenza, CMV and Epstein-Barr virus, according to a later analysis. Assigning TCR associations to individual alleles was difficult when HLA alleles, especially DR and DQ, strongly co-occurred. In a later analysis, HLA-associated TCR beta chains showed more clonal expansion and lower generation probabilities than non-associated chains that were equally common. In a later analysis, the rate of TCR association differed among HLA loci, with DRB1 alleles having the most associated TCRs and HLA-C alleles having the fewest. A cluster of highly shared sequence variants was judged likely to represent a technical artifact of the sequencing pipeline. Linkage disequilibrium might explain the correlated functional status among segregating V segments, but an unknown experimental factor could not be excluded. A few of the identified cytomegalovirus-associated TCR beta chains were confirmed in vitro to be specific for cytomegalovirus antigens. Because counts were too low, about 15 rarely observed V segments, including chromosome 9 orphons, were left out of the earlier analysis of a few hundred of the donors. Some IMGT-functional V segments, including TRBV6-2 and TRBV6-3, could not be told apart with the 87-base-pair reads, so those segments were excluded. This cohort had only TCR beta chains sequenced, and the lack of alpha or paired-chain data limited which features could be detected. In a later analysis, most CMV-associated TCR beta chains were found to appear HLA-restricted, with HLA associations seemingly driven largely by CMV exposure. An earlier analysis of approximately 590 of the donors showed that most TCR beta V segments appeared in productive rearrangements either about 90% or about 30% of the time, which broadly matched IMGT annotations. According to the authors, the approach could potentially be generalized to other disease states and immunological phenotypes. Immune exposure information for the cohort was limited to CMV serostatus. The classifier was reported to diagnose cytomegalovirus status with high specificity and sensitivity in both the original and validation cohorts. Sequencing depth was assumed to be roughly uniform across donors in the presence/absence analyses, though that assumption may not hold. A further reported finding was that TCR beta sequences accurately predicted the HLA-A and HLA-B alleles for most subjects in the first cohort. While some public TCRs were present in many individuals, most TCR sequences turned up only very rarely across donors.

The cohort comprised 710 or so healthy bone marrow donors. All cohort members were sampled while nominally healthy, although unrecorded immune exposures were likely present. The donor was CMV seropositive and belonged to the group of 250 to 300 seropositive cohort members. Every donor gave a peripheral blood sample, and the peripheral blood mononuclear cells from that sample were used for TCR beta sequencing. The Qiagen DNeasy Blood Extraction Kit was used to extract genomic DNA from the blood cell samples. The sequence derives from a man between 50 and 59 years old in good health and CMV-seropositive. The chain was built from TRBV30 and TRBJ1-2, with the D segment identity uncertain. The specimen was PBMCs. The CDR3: CAWSPGRRVGWGYTF. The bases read TGTGCCTGGAGTCCGGGGAGAAGAGTGGGCTGGGGCTACACCTTC.